Included here is one TCR beta chain sequence, with context. TCRdb's table, derived via immunoSEQ multiplex PCR, lists solely in-frame clones and lacks some. Of about 370,000 clones in the sample, 89% are singletons; the top ten hold under 4%. Deletions cut 2 bases from V and 6 bases from J, with 14 bases between. The CDR3 consists of 14 residues. Germline V gene data show CDR1 as SQVTM and CDR2 as ANQGSEA. The data were obtained in a study of blood T cell repertoires in COVID-19. Study as a whole: From T cells, B-cell-depleted T cells, or PBMCs came the material, which was cDNA or gDNA.

Patients of the Seattle cohort, enrolled during active infection, were followed longitudinally. The source material was peripheral blood. This TCR came from a woman aged 25 to 39 with COVID-19, enrolled during active disease. The gene calls are TRBV29-1 and TRBJ2-1, with D perhaps matching TRBD2 (6 bases). CDR3 amino acids: CSVERLVDTNEQFF. The CDR3 coding sequence is TGCAGCGTTGAAAGACTAGTCGATACCAATGAGCAGTTCTTC.